The sequence of this TCR beta chain was determined in a study of blood T cell repertoires in COVID-19. The overall study: Specimens from acute and convalescent COVID-19 originated in the United States, Italy and Spain.

This CDR3 contains 17 residues. V dropped 0 bases and J dropped 2 bases, with 14 bases sitting between them. Germline V CDR1 and CDR2: MGHRA, YSYEKL. Those who participated ranged in age from about 18 to 89 years and resided in about two dozen US areas. Some clones are missing from TCRdb's copy, which holds only in-frame ones; the method was immunoSEQ multiplex PCR. The sample yields about 400,000 clones, approximately 87% seen once. This sequence was found in a woman between 45 and 65 years old who had recovered from COVID-19. The V call is TRBV4-1, the J call TRBJ1-5; the D is unclear. The sample comprised PBMCs or T cells enriched from blood (not recorded which). The CDR3 DNA is TGCGCCAGCAGCCAAGATCCGGGCCGCGGGGGCAATCAGCCCCAGCATTTT. Protein sequence: CASSQDPGRGGNQPQHF.